A selection of T cell receptor beta chains follows, all from one sample in a study of cytomegalovirus exposure and HLA in healthy donors. Produced via immunoSEQ multiplex PCR; TCRdb's table is partial and in-frame only. The table lists approximately 41,000 clones, approximately 92% of them singletons. Sequenced material: PBMCs. The source is a man between 18 and 35 years old in good health and CMV-seronegative. Each CDR3 is given with its conserved first and last residue. The D gene is left open where the match is weak. Not every row has a clone size; where given, it reads once, few, many or a size class.

CDR3	DNA	size	D	V	J
CASSVAREETQYF	TGTGCCAGCAGTGTGGCGCGGGAAGAGACCCAGTACTTC	NA	NA	TRBV6-1	TRBJ2-5
CASSEGQRYNSPLHF	TGTGCCAGCAGTGAGGGACAGCGCTATAATTCACCCCTCCACTTT	NA	TRBD1	TRBV2	TRBJ1-6
CASSLLYRDRGGTDTQYF	TGTGCCAGCAGTTTATTATATCGGGACAGGGGAGGCACAGATACGCAGTATTTT	NA	TRBD1	TRBV28	TRBJ2-3
CASNPTPVTAGPNEKLFF	TGTGCCAGTAACCCCACCCCGGTGACAGCCGGGCCAAATGAAAAACTGTTTTTT	NA	NA	TRBV19	TRBJ1-4
CASSLFDEQYF	TGTGCCAGCAGCTTATTCGACGAGCAGTACTTC	once	NA	TRBV11-2	TRBJ2-7
CASSGGTANYGYTF	TGTGCCAGCAGCGGTGGGACAGCTAACTATGGCTACACCTTC	NA	TRBD1	TRBV5-5	TRBJ1-2
CASSSGGGAWDTQYF	TGCGCCAGCAGCTCAGGCGGGGGGGCCTGGGATACGCAGTATTTT	NA	TRBD2	TRBV5-1	TRBJ2-3
CAWSVPGGRWETQYF	TGTGCCTGGAGTGTACCCGGGGGAAGGTGGGAGACCCAGTACTTC	NA	NA	TRBV30	TRBJ2-5
CASSPAGSTDTQYF	TGTGCCAGCAGTCCAGCAGGGAGCACAGATACGCAGTATTTT	NA	NA	TRBV27	TRBJ2-3
CASGLEPVTGYNEQFF	TGTGCTAGTGGTTTGGAGCCGGTAACAGGGTACAATGAGCAGTTCTTC	NA	NA	TRBV12-5	TRBJ2-1
CASSGLQETQYF	TGTGCCAGCAGCGGACTGCAAGAGACCCAGTACTTC	NA	NA	TRBV7-9	TRBJ2-5
CASSPTGQGFRNGYTF	TGTGCCAGCAGCCCGACTGGACAGGGCTTCAGGAATGGCTACACCTTC	NA	TRBD1	TRBV7-9	TRBJ1-2
CASSLEGVGQPQHF	TGTGCCAGCAGTCTAGAAGGGGTAGGACAGCCCCAGCATTTT	NA	NA	TRBV11-2	TRBJ1-5
CASSPTIRDTQYF	TGTGCCAGCAGCCCCACTATTCGGGATACGCAGTATTTT	NA	NA	TRBV6-1	TRBJ2-3
CASSLTGVPNTGELFF	TGTGCCAGCAGCCTCACAGGGGTCCCGAACACCGGGGAGCTGTTTTTT	NA	TRBD1	TRBV7-9	TRBJ2-2
CASSMREGYYEQYF	TGTGCCAGTAGTATGCGGGAGGGATATTACGAGCAGTACTTC	NA	TRBD2	TRBV19	TRBJ2-7
CASSLRAGVVNEQFF	TGTGCCAGCAGCTTGAGGGCAGGGGTGGTGAATGAGCAGTTCTTC	NA	NA	TRBV5-6	TRBJ2-1
CASSMSGADTQYF	TGTGCCAGCAGCATGAGCGGTGCGGATACGCAGTATTTT	NA	NA	TRBV11-3	TRBJ2-3
CASSLRVGLLLETQYF	TGTGCCAGCAGCCTGAGGGTTGGGCTACTCTTGGAGACCCAGTACTTC	NA	NA	TRBV11-2	TRBJ2-5
CASSQSRGRREQFF	TGTGCCAGCAGCCAAAGCAGGGGAAGGCGAGAGCAGTTCTTC	NA	NA	TRBV4-2	TRBJ2-1
CASSYDGSSYEQYF	TGTGCCAGCAGTTACGACGGGAGCTCCTACGAGCAGTACTTC	NA	NA	TRBV6-5	TRBJ2-7
CASRQGEAATYEQYF	TGTGCCAGCAGACAGGGGGAAGCGGCTACCTACGAGCAGTACTTC	NA	TRBD1	TRBV2	TRBJ2-7
CASSEAQADTGELFF	TGTGCCAGCAGTGAAGCCCAAGCGGACACCGGGGAGCTGTTTTTT	NA	NA	TRBV2	TRBJ2-2
CASSPPGASTSYEQYF	TGTGCCAGCTCACCCCCAGGGGCCTCAACCTCCTACGAGCAGTACTTC	NA	NA	TRBV18	TRBJ2-7
CASSLSGQGNTGELFF	TGCGCCAGCAGCTTGTCAGGACAGGGGAACACCGGGGAGCTGTTTTTT	NA	TRBD1	TRBV5-1	TRBJ2-2
CASSETSGVGDTQYF	TGTGCCAGCAGTGAGACAAGTGGCGTCGGAGATACGCAGTATTTT	NA	NA	TRBV28	TRBJ2-3
CASSLGLAAGELFF	TGTGCCAGCAGTTTGGGACTAGCTGCCGGGGAGCTGTTTTTT	NA	TRBD2	TRBV27	TRBJ2-2
CASSIVGGGNEQFF	TGTGCCAGTAGTATAGTTGGAGGCGGCAATGAGCAGTTCTTC	NA	NA	TRBV19	TRBJ2-1
CASSLSLAGSTNEQFF	TGTGCCAGCAGCTTAAGCCTAGCGGGAAGCACCAATGAGCAGTTCTTC	once	TRBD2	TRBV7-3	TRBJ2-1
CASTLQGAGEQYF	TGCGCCAGCACCCTACAGGGGGCGGGCGAGCAGTACTTC	once	TRBD1	TRBV5-1	TRBJ2-7
CASSDSGGAADTQYF	TGTGCCAGCAGTGACAGCGGGGGGGCCGCAGATACGCAGTATTTT	NA	TRBD2	TRBV6-4	TRBJ2-3
CASSETSLARGQFF	TGCGCCAGCAGTGAGACCTCACTAGCAAGGGGGCAGTTCTTC	NA	NA	TRBV10-2	TRBJ2-1
CSAEGTSGREIEQYF	TGCAGCGCAGAGGGGACTAGCGGGAGAGAGATCGAGCAGTACTTC	NA	TRBD2	TRBV29-1	TRBJ2-7
CASSGGAGRQPQHF	TGTGCCAGCAGTGGGGGGGCAGGGCGGCAGCCCCAGCATTTT	NA	NA	TRBV28	TRBJ1-5
CSVGTGTNTEAFF	TGCAGCGTCGGGACAGGGACGAACACTGAAGCTTTCTTT	NA	TRBD1	TRBV29-1	TRBJ1-1
CASSLDRGTDTQYF	TGTGCCAGCAGCTTGGACAGGGGCACAGATACGCAGTATTTT	once	NA	TRBV5-5	TRBJ2-3
CASSVGLGLAVYNEQFF	TGTGCCAGCAGCGTAGGGCTGGGACTAGCGGTCTACAATGAGCAGTTCTTC	NA	TRBD2	TRBV9	TRBJ2-1
CASSFTRQFNQPQHF	TGTGCCAGCAGTTTTACGAGGCAATTCAATCAGCCCCAGCATTTT	once	NA	TRBV27	TRBJ1-5
CASSAAGTAKYEQYF	TGTGCCAGCAGCGCGGCCGGGACAGCAAAGTACGAGCAGTACTTC	NA	TRBD1	TRBV5-4	TRBJ2-7
CASRAGREAGNTIYF	TGTGCCAGCAGGGCAGGACGGGAGGCTGGAAACACCATATATTTT	NA	NA	TRBV6-1	TRBJ1-3
CASSFLIDSGKTFF	TGTGCCAGCAGTTTTTTAATAGATTCGGGGAAAACTTTCTTT	NA	NA	TRBV27	TRBJ1-1
CASRETGGGDQPQHF	TGTGCCAGTCGAGAGACAGGCGGAGGCGATCAGCCCCAGCATTTT	NA	NA	TRBV19	TRBJ1-5
CAWSVQTGNTIYF	TGTGCCTGGAGTGTACAAACTGGAAACACCATATATTTT	NA	NA	TRBV30	TRBJ1-3
CASSLGRGRQPQHF	TGTGCCAGCAGCTTGGGTAGGGGGCGTCAGCCCCAGCATTTT	NA	TRBD1	TRBV5-6	TRBJ1-5
CASSVRDTEAFF	TGTGCCAGCAGTGTTCGGGACACTGAAGCTTTCTTT	NA	NA	TRBV2	TRBJ1-1
CASRSGTANTEAFF	TGTGCCAGCAGATCCGGGACAGCGAACACTGAAGCTTTCTTT	few	TRBD1	TRBV6-5	TRBJ1-1
CTSSRPTGEVGIMETQYF	TGCACCAGCAGCCGTCCAACAGGGGAGGTGGGGATAATGGAGACCCAGTACTTC	NA	NA	TRBV1	TRBJ2-5
CASRTGLSNTGELFF	TGTGCCAGCCGAACGGGACTATCGAACACCGGGGAGCTGTTTTTT	NA	TRBD2	TRBV27	TRBJ2-2
CASSSLPIPGQGYTF	TGTGCCAGCAGCTCCCTCCCAATCCCGGGACAGGGCTACACCTTC	NA	TRBD1	TRBV7-9	TRBJ1-2
CASSLSGRTPTEQYF	TGTGCCAGCAGCCTTTCCGGACGGACACCTACGGAGCAGTACTTC	NA	NA	TRBV27	TRBJ2-7
CSARANTEAFF	TGCAGTGCTAGGGCGAACACTGAAGCTTTCTTT	NA	NA	TRBV20-1	TRBJ1-1
CASSYGRDADTQYF	TGTGCCAGCAGCTACGGGAGGGACGCAGATACGCAGTATTTT	NA	TRBD2	TRBV9	TRBJ2-3
CASSSYGGLFGYTF	TGTGCCAGCAGCTCCTATGGCGGACTGTTCGGCTACACCTTC	NA	NA	TRBV7-3	TRBJ1-2
CASSTRDTVSYNEQFF	TGTGCCAGCAGCACCCGGGACACGGTCTCCTACAATGAGCAGTTCTTC	NA	NA	TRBV7-8	TRBJ2-1
CASSIGGPPPYNEQFF	TGTGCCAGTAGTATCGGCGGCCCGCCCCCCTACAATGAGCAGTTCTTC	NA	NA	TRBV19	TRBJ2-1
CASSSGLQNTDTQYF	TGCGCCAGCAGCTCGGGACTACAAAATACAGATACGCAGTATTTT	NA	TRBD2	TRBV5-1	TRBJ2-3
CAISVPGEGYGYTF	TGTGCCATCAGTGTACCAGGGGAGGGCTATGGCTACACCTTC	NA	NA	TRBV10-3	TRBJ1-2
CASSTYRGQGETGELFF	TGTGCCAGCAGCACATATCGGGGACAGGGTGAGACCGGGGAGCTGTTTTTT	NA	TRBD1	TRBV11-2	TRBJ2-2
CASSLEGRNEQFF	TGCGCCAGCAGCTTAGAGGGTAGGAATGAGCAGTTCTTC	NA	NA	TRBV5-1	TRBJ2-1